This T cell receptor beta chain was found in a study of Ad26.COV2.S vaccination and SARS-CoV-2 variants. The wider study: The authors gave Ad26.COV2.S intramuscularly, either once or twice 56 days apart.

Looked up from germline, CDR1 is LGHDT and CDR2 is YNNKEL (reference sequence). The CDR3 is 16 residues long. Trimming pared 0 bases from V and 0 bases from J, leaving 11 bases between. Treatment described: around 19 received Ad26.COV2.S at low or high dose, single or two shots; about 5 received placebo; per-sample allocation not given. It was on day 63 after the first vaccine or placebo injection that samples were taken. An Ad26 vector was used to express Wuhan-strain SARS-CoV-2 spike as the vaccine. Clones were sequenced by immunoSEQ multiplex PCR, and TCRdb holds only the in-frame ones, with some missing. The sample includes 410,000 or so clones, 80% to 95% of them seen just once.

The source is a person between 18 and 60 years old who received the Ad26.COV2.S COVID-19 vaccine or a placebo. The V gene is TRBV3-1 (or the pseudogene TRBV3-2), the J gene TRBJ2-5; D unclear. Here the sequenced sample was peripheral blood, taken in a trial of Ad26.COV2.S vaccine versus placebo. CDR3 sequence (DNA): TGTGCCAGCAGCCAAGATCTGTCTTCGTACCAAGAGACCCAGTACTTC. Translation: CASSQDLSSYQETQYF.